This T cell receptor (beta chain) was obtained from a study of identical twins. Notes on the study in general: High-abundance cord blood beta clonotypes had fewer insertions; memory repertoires showed none.

Healthy Caucasian donors formed the entire cohort. With respect to this clonotype: Its antigen is not identified.

The CDR3 spans 15 residues. Germline CDR1 reads MNHEY; CDR2 reads SVGEGT. The V end lost 3 bases, the J end lost 6 bases, and 14 bases lay between the germline ends. Through template switching, a universal primer site was introduced, and the cDNA contained unique molecular identifiers. TCRdb passed the 5' RACE reads through MiXCR, listing each CDR3 protein once. This sample has around 500,000 distinct CDR3 sequences; 13% to 15% occur once, and the top ten carry more than 0.5%. Another study also made use of these data, one on yellow fever vaccine responses in identical twins. That publication notes: In identical twins, vaccine T cell responses appeared partly shared and partly individual.

Material: CD4+ T cells sorted from blood. The chain is built from TRBV6-2 or TRBV6-3 and TRBJ2-2; D is undetermined. The receptor was isolated from a woman between 18 and 29 years old in good health. The CDR3 sequence is CASSYRGKMPGELFF. The CDR3 coding sequence is TGTGCCAGCAGTTATCGCGGAAAGATGCCCGGGGAGCTGTTTTTT.